A selection of T cell receptor beta chains follows, all from one sample in a study of blood T cell repertoires in COVID-19. Clones were read by immunoSEQ multiplex PCR, and TCRdb kept only the in-frame ones, dropping some. The sample consists of under 130,000 clones, 75% to 90% of them appearing once. Specimen: peripheral blood. Every receptor here comes from a human donor in a cohort sampled during active COVID-19. The CDR3 runs from the conserved cysteine through the conserved F or W.

V gene	J gene	CDR3 protein
TRBV4-1	TRBJ1-2	CASSQGTGYGYTF
TRBV5-4	TRBJ2-1	CAEQLAGGHEQFF
TRBV2	TRBJ2-7	CASNRAGFSYEQYF
TRBV18	TRBJ2-7	CASSGTQQYF
TRBV12-3/TRBV12-4	TRBJ1-1	CASSFAQGGAFF
TRBV6-1	TRBJ1-6	CASSEERGSNSPLHF
TRBV20-1	TRBJ2-7	CSASQSLEEQYF
TRBV19	TRBJ1-2	CASSKTADEGYGYTF
TRBV5-4	TRBJ1-2	CASSLEGAVYGYTF
TRBV3-1/TRBV3-2	TRBJ2-5	CASSQRLETQYF
TRBV28	TRBJ1-2	CASSLGGGNYGYTF
TRBV10-2	TRBJ1-1	CASMGTLPLNTEAFF
TRBV14	TRBJ1-4	CASSQGGQKVEKLFF
TRBV5-1	TRBJ2-7	CASRVTGRSYEQYF
TRBV5-5	TRBJ2-7	CASSLVGGGAYEQYF
TRBV19	TRBJ2-1	CATSQTGDRNEQFF
TRBV27	TRBJ1-6	CASSLRARTVNSPLHF
TRBV27	TRBJ1-2	CASRAGVKAQGYTF
TRBV11-2	TRBJ2-1	CASSSRVAGGAKAEQFF
TRBV29-1	TRBJ2-1	CSVSGQGDPIGNEQFF
TRBV7-2	TRBJ1-6	CASSLGGQSRTNSPLHF
TRBV7-8	TRBJ1-2	CASSLGGAGNYGYTF
TRBV7-8	TRBJ2-2	CASSNYQGGELFF
TRBV2	TRBJ1-5	CASSDRGQPQHF
TRBV7-3	TRBJ2-1	CASSPTYSEQFF
TRBV3-1/TRBV3-2	TRBJ2-3	CASSLAGAYTDTQYF
TRBV4-1	TRBJ2-7	CASSLETGVDYEQYF
TRBV7-3	TRBJ2-5	CASSRDSYQETQYF
TRBV5-1	TRBJ2-5	CASSLGGGRETQYF
TRBV7-9	TRBJ1-2	CASSLAGSYGYTF
TRBV27	TRBJ1-6	CASSPRDRNSPLHF
TRBV6-5	TRBJ2-6	CASSGTAGANVLTF